What follows is one T cell receptor beta chain and its context. Its cognate antigen is unknown. Every donor provided one heparinised blood draw, which averaged approximately 120 mL. Researchers reported sorting CD4+ naive, central memory, regulatory and stem cell-like memory cells via CD45RO/CCR7/CD25/CD127/CD95/CD27. These data are taken from a study of beta chain features in type 1 diabetes. The study, taken as a whole, reports: All four CD4+ subsets of Type 1 diabetes patients contained TCRB CDR3s that were moderately but significantly shorter. Reads derived from cDNA could over-represent cells showing high TCR expression.

Sequenced material consisted of expressed TCRB transcripts (all of the isolated RNA was reverse transcribed). Data came from immunoSEQ multiplex PCR; TCRdb stores just in-frame clones and leaves some out. This table has approximately 270,000 clones, roughly an eighth appearing once. Germline V gene data show CDR1 as KGHSH and CDR2 as LQKENI. The CDR3 is made up of 13 amino acids. Trimming cost V 0 bases and J 6 bases, with 8 bases left between them. This receptor was taken from a man aged 25 to 40 with type 1 diabetes. V is TRBV18 and J is TRBJ1-2; the D is unclear. The sample consisted of naive CD4+ T cells from blood. In DNA form, the CDR3 reads TGTGCCAGCTCACCACCGAGCGGGGATGGCTACACCTTC. Translating gives CASSPPSGDGYTF.